Each of the 32 T cell receptor beta chains below was sequenced from the same sample in a study of response to subunit inactivated influenza vaccine. TCRdb reanalysed the RT-PCR reads using MiXCR and keeps one entry per CDR3 protein. In the table there are roughly 650,000 distinct CDR3 sequences, less than 20% of which are singletons. The sequencing here drew on PBMCs from blood, taken roughly 12 days after vaccination. All receptors derive from a man in his fifties who received an inactivated influenza vaccine.

This clonotype was counted many times. The chain uses TRBV10-3 and TRBJ2-2; D remains unclear. V was trimmed by 3 bases and J by 4 bases, leaving 15 bases between them. This CDR3 region has 16 residues. CDR1 is ENHRY and CDR2 is SYGVKD in the germline V gene. The CDR3 DNA is TGTGCCATCAGTGAAATGGGGTACTCCGGCACCGGGGAGCTGTTTTTT. Residues: CAISEMGYSGTGELFF.

There are many counts of this clonotype. This chain joins TRBV29-1 and TRBJ2-5; D possibly corresponds to TRBD2 (6 bases). This CDR3 has 18 residues. Trimming stripped 7 bases from V and 6 bases from J, with 33 bases between. The germline V gene has CDR1 SQVTM and CDR2 ANQGSEA. CDR3 in amino acids: CSADSGRGSYRKGQTQYF. Written as DNA, the CDR3 is TGCAGCGCCGATAGCGGCCGAGGGTCCTACAGAAAGGGGCAGACCCAGTACTTC. Based on the CDR3 plus reference TRBV29-1 and TRBJ2-5, the full variable domain is SAVISQKPSRDICQRGTSLTIQCQVDSQVTMMFWYRQQPGQSLTLIATANQGSEATYESGFVIDKFPISRPNLTFSTLTVSNMSPEDSSIYLCSADSGRGSYRKGQTQYFGPGTRLLVL.

This CDR3 is CASSSGPNSYNEQFF. CDR3 nucleotide sequence: TGTGCCAGCAGCTCCGGTCCAAACTCCTACAATGAGCAGTTCTTC. The chain links TRBV5-6 to TRBJ2-1; D ambiguous. The V end lost 3 bases, the J end lost 0 bases, and 10 bases lay between the germline ends. Germline V gene lookup returns CDR1 SGHDT and CDR2 YYEEEE. The CDR3 sequence is 15 residues long. The full variable domain, rest sourced from reference TRBV5-6 and TRBJ2-1, is DAGVTQSPTHLIKTRGQQVTLRCSPKSGHDTVSWYQQALGQGPQFIFQYYEEEERQRGNFPDRFSGHQFPNYSSELNVNALLLGDSALYLCASSSGPNSYNEQFFGPGTRLTVL.

There are a few counts of this clonotype. The chain combines TRBV11-2 with TRBJ2-1; TRBD2 matches at 11 bases. From germline, CDR1 is SGHAT and CDR2 FQNNGV. CDR3 length: 18 amino acids. J lost 4 bases, V lost 5 bases, and 13 bases had no gene match. The DNA of the CDR3 is TGTGCCAGCAGCAACGGACCTCCCAGGACTAGCGGGTACAATGAGCAGTTCTTC. It specifies CASSNGPPRTSGYNEQFF.

CDR3 sequence reads: CAISESNRAYETQYF. CDR3 DNA sequence: TGTGCCATCAGTGAGTCGAACAGGGCTTACGAGACCCAGTACTTC. The rearrangement joins TRBV10-3 to TRBJ2-5, with D possibly matching TRBD1 (6 bases). V lost 0 bases, J lost 5 bases, and 13 bases lay in between. This CDR3 has 15 amino acids. The germline V gene encodes CDR1 ENHRY and CDR2 SYGVKD.

The V and J genes are TRBV24-1 and TRBJ2-1; D could derive from TRBD1 or TRBD2 (5 bases each). This CDR3 is 15 amino acids long. Trimming pared 4 bases from V and 5 bases from J, leaving 14 bases between. CDR1 and CDR2 (germline): KGHDR, SFDVKD. The CDR3 here is CATSEWGGFHNEQFF. In nucleotides, the CDR3 is TGTGCCACCAGTGAGTGGGGCGGGTTCCACAATGAGCAGTTCTTC.

This clonotype was counted between two and nine times. The CDR3 reads CASNSYKETQYF. DNA for the CDR3: TGTGCCAGCAATAGTTACAAAGAGACCCAGTACTTC. V and J are TRBV2 and TRBJ2-5; D is undetermined. The CDR3 contains 12 residues. Germline CDR1 is SNHLY and CDR2 is FYNNEI. Trimming took 7 bases from V and 3 from J, leaving 9 bases between them.

There are a few counts of this clonotype. The chain uses TRBV15 and TRBJ2-3; unclear D gene. CDR1 and CDR2 (germline): LNHNV, YYDKDF (reference sequence). V lost 0 bases, J lost 5 bases, and 12 bases lay in between. CDR3 size: 15 residues. The CDR3: CATSRDRVLVDTQYF. The CDR3 bases are TGTGCCACCAGCAGAGATCGGGTCTTGGTAGATACGCAGTATTTT.

The chain is built from TRBV7-9 and TRBJ2-7, with D perhaps matching TRBD2 (5 bases). V lost 5 bases and J 6 bases, leaving 11 bases between the germline ends. Germline-derived CDR1 and CDR2 are SEHNR and FQNEAQ (reference sequence). This CDR3 has 12 residues. The CDR3 DNA reads as TGTGCCAGCAGCAGCGGTTCTCTCGAGCAGTACTTC. Translated, it gives CASSSGSLEQYF.

This clonotype has only a few counts. The chain employs TRBV20-1 and TRBJ1-1; D is possibly TRBD1 (5 bases). CDR1 is DFQATT and CDR2 is SNEGSKA in the germline V gene (reference sequence). Trimming took off 4 bases at V and 1 base at J, with 13 bases between the two ends. CDR3 length: 14 residues. The CDR3 reads CSANVGLGNTEAFF. The CDR3 nucleotides read TGCAGTGCTAATGTGGGACTCGGGAACACTGAAGCTTTCTTT.

This clonotype was detected many times. This sequence joins TRBV10-2 and TRBJ2-7; no definite D call. Per the germline V gene, CDR1 is WSHSY and CDR2 is SAAADI. Trimming cost V 8 bases and J 3 bases, with 5 bases left between them. The CDR3 consists of 10 residues. The CDR3 DNA reads as TGCGCCAGCGGGGTCTACGAGCAGTACTTC. Translating gives CASGVYEQYF.

There are many counts of this clonotype. The rearrangement joins TRBV5-1 to TRBJ1-1, with no clear D. The V gene's germline CDR1 is SGHRS and CDR2 YFSETQ. The CDR3 has 13 residues. The V and J ends lost 6 bases and 10 bases respectively, with 19 bases between them. In DNA, the CDR3 is TGCGCCAGCACCCTAGGTGGTGCAGGAGGAGCTTTCTTT. It codes for CASTLGGAGGAFF.

This clonotype was observed a handful of times. The chain joins TRBV2 to TRBJ2-7; 7 nucleotides line up with TRBD1. CDR3 length: 14 residues. V lost 4 bases to trimming and J lost 4 bases; unmatched junction nucleotides: 7. Germline V CDR1 and CDR2: SNHLY, FYNNEI. This CDR3 reads CASSVLGQDYEQYF. The CDR3 DNA reads as TGTGCCAGCAGTGTATTAGGACAGGATTACGAGCAGTACTTC.

This clonotype was counted ten times or more. This chain's CDR3 is CASSLDPNSPLHF. The DNA for the CDR3 is TGCGCCAGCAGCTTGGACCCAAATTCACCCCTCCACTTT. The chain carries TRBV5-1 and TRBJ1-6, with D uncertain. CDR1 and CDR2 (germline): SGHRS, YFSETQ. With 0 bases removed from V and 7 bases from J, the gap between germline ends came to 5 bases. The CDR3 runs to 13 residues.

This chain links TRBV7-7 with TRBJ2-3; a possible D gene is TRBD2 (5 bases). The CDR3 is made up of 15 amino acids. Germline CDR1 and CDR2: SSHAT and FNYEAQ (reference sequence). Trimming removed 5 bases at V and 2 bases at J, with 14 bases between. The CDR3 DNA reads TGTGCCAGCAGCATGACCGTGGAGGACACAGATACGCAGTATTTT. Translating gives CASSMTVEDTDTQYF.

This chain links TRBV5-1 with TRBJ2-5; D assignment may be TRBD1 or TRBD2 (6 bases each). Germline-derived CDR1 and CDR2 are SGHRS and YFSETQ. V lost 3 bases and J lost 5, with 17 bases in between. The CDR3 consists of 15 residues. CDR3 amino acids: CASSSAWGAVETQYF. CDR3 coding DNA: TGCGCCAGCAGCTCGGCTTGGGGGGCGGTTGAGACCCAGTACTTC. The full variable domain, with the rest looked up from reference TRBV5-1 and TRBJ2-5, is KAGVTQTPRYLIKTRGQQVTLSCSPISGHRSVSWYQQTPGQGLQFLFEYFSETQRNKGNFPGRFSGRQFSNSRSEMNVSTLELGDSALYLCASSSAWGAVETQYFGPGTRLLVL.

The chain uses TRBV19 and TRBJ2-7; D is unresolved. Per germline, CDR1 LNHDA and CDR2 SQIVND (reference sequence). V lost 5 bases, J lost 2 bases, and 13 bases lay in between. This CDR3 comprises 14 residues. CDR3 DNA sequence: TGTGCCAGTAGTCCGATCTCCGGAACCTACGAGCAGTACTTC. Protein product: CASSPISGTYEQYF.

This chain joins TRBV28 and TRBJ2-1; the D gene is possibly TRBD1 (6 bases). This CDR3 contains 15 residues. The V end lost 8 bases, the J end lost 8 bases, and 22 bases lay between the germline ends. Germline CDR1 reads MDHEN; CDR2 reads SYDVKM. The CDR3 coding sequence is TGTGCCAGCGGGATACCGGGACAAGCATTGGATGAGCAGTTCTTC. Encoded protein: CASGIPGQALDEQFF.

This clonotype came up a few times. The CDR3, as DNA: TGTGCCATTGGCACTTCACCCCTCCACTTT. Translating it yields CAIGTSPLHF. The V gene is TRBV10-3, the J gene TRBJ1-6, with D unresolved. CDR3 length: 10 amino acids. Trimming removed 9 bases at V and 9 bases at J, with 6 bases between. Germline CDR1 and CDR2: ENHRY and SYGVKD.

This clonotype was seen a handful of times. The chain recombines TRBV7-9 with TRBJ1-1; D not certain. Germline CDR1 is SEHNR and CDR2 is FQNEAQ (reference sequence). Trimming cost V 2 bases and J 0 bases, with 4 bases left between them. The CDR3 is 13 amino acids. This CDR3 reads CASSLKVNTEAFF. In DNA form, the CDR3 reads TGTGCCAGCAGCTTAAAGGTGAACACTGAAGCTTTCTTT.

This clonotype was detected a few times. The CDR3 spells CASSLDPVGYEQYF. In DNA, the CDR3 is TGCGCCAGCAGCTTGGATCCCGTCGGATACGAGCAGTACTTC. The chain is built from TRBV5-1 and TRBJ2-7; D remains ambiguous. Germline assignment: CDR1 SGHRS and CDR2 YFSETQ. V was shortened by 0 bases and J by 4 bases, with 11 bases between the two germline ends. The CDR3 loop spans 14 amino acids.

In its sample, this clonotype was seen many times. V is TRBV5-1 and J is TRBJ2-7, with TRBD1 matching over 7 bases. Germline lookup yields CDR1 SGHRS and CDR2 YFSETQ. V trimming: 0 bases; J trimming: 8 bases; junction bases outside the gene matches: 2. The CDR3 has 12 residues. This CDR3 is CASSLDRGKQYF. The CDR3 nucleotides read TGCGCCAGCAGCTTGGACAGGGGCAAGCAGTACTTC.

This clonotype has only a few counts. The V gene is TRBV7-9, the J gene TRBJ1-4; no clear D. Germline values: CDR1 SEHNR, CDR2 FQNEAQ (reference sequence). The CDR3 covers 15 residues. V was shortened by 4 bases and J by 8 bases, with 17 bases between the two germline ends. In nucleotides, the CDR3 is TGTGCCAGCAGCTCAGACGGACCGGGAGGCGAAAAACTGTTTTTT. Residues: CASSSDGPGGEKLFF.

The chain has TRBV20-1 and TRBJ1-4; D gene unclear. Trimming removed 1 base at V and 7 bases at J, with 10 bases between. Germline V CDR1 and CDR2: DFQATT, SNEGSKA (reference sequence). The CDR3 is made up of 13 amino acids. The CDR3 is CSARVANFEKLFF. The CDR3 coding sequence is TGCAGTGCTAGAGTGGCAAATTTTGAAAAACTGTTTTTT.

This clonotype was counted a few times. The chain has TRBV4-3 and TRBJ2-2; D call uncertain. Germline V CDR1 and CDR2: LGHNA, YSLEER. V was shortened by 0 bases and J by 0 bases, with 5 bases between the two germline ends. The CDR3 has 15 residues. Here the CDR3 DNA reads TGCGCCAGCAGCCAAGATGTCCCGAACACCGGGGAGCTGTTTTTT. Protein: CASSQDVPNTGELFF.

The V gene is TRBV20-1, the J gene TRBJ2-4; TRBD1 matches at 8 bases. The CDR3 is made up of 12 amino acids. The ends lost 5 bases at V and 5 bases at J; junction bases unmatched: 2. Per germline, CDR1 DFQATT and CDR2 SNEGSKA (reference sequence). CDR3 protein: CSASTGENIQYF. As DNA, the CDR3 is TGCAGTGCTTCGACAGGGGAAAACATTCAGTACTTC.

This clonotype was observed a handful of times. The chain uses TRBV6-2 or TRBV6-3 and TRBJ1-6; D call uncertain. Per the germline V gene, CDR1 is MNHEY and CDR2 is SVGEGT. This CDR3 has 15 amino acids. Trimming cost V 6 bases and J 0 bases, with 9 bases left between them. The CDR3 coding sequence is TGTGCCAGCAGCCCCAGAAGCTCCTATAATTCACCCCTCCACTTT. Translating gives CASSPRSSYNSPLHF.

V gene TRBV14 combines with J gene TRBJ2-5; TRBD1 agrees at 7 bases. J gave up 5 bases and V 4 bases, and 7 bases lay outside the gene matches. This CDR3 spans 14 amino acids. Germline V gives CDR1 SGHDN, CDR2 FVKESK. As DNA, the CDR3 is TGTGCCAGCAGCCCCCGACAGGGACGTGAGACCCAGTACTTC. It translates to CASSPRQGRETQYF.

This clonotype came up many times. The chain carries TRBV11-1 and TRBJ2-1; unclear D gene. Per germline, CDR1 SGHAT and CDR2 FQDESV (reference sequence). CDR3 length equals 19 residues. V lost 2 bases and J lost 7, with 27 bases in between. CDR3 DNA sequence: TGTGCCAGCAGCTTACAGCCCCCCCTCGACGCAAAGAAAGTAAATGAGCAGTTCTTC. It translates to CASSLQPPLDAKKVNEQFF.

This clonotype was recorded a few times. The chain employs TRBV9 and TRBJ1-1; D unresolved. V was shortened by 4 bases and J by 7 bases, with 20 bases between the two germline ends. This CDR3 comprises 15 residues. CDR1 and CDR2 from the germline V gene are SGDLS and YYNGEE. The chain's CDR3 is CASSPTAMEDGEAFF. CDR3 DNA sequence: TGTGCCAGCAGCCCGACCGCGATGGAGGACGGTGAAGCTTTCTTT.

This clonotype has only a few counts. V is TRBV20-1 and J is TRBJ2-3; 8 bases fit TRBD2. Looked up from germline, CDR1 is DFQATT and CDR2 is SNEGSKA (reference sequence). The CDR3 covers 15 residues. J was trimmed by 2 bases and V by 6 bases; bases with no gene match: 10. This CDR3 reads CSAPLSGITTDTQYF. The CDR3 nucleotides are TGCAGTGCCCCGCTTAGCGGGATAACCACAGATACGCAGTATTTT.

V is TRBV9 and J is TRBJ2-7; TRBD2 is a possible D gene (7 bases). The CDR3 is 15 residues long. V was shortened by 4 bases and J by 7 bases, with 21 bases between the two germline ends. Looked up from germline, CDR1 is SGDLS and CDR2 is YYNGEE. The chain's CDR3 is CASSPRGGGSGEQYF. CDR3 bases: TGTGCCAGCAGCCCCAGGGGAGGGGGTTCGGGTGAGCAGTACTTC.